The 24 T cell receptor beta chains listed next were all sequenced from one sample in a study of blood T cells in healthy people across ages. A J-beta primer mix and a sample-barcoded 5' primer were used in a second PCR of roughly 6 to 11 cycles. TCRdb re-called the 5' RACE reads with MiXCR, one entry per CDR3 protein. This sample yields over 500,000 distinct CDR3 sequences, of which more than 45% are seen a single time; 13% belongs to the top ten. The sequenced sample consisted of blood. Source of these receptors: a woman older than 75 in good health.

CDR3 bases: TGTGCCAGCGAAAGCTACAATGAGCAGTACTTC. Its protein is CASESYNEQYF. The rearrangement links TRBV6-1 to TRBJ2-5, with D unresolved. Trimming left V 8 bases short and J 11 bases short, with 15 bases between. CDR1 and CDR2 (germline): MNHNS, SASEGT. The CDR3 length is 11 residues.

This clonotype was picked up a small number of times. A much larger clone differs by one base, so this may be a read error. The chain is built from TRBV5-1 and TRBJ2-1; D is unresolved. The germline CDR1 and CDR2 sequences are SGHRS and YFSETQ. CDR3 length equals 16 residues. The CDR3 here is CASSWRQDRSYNGQFF. The DNA of the CDR3 is TGCGCCAGCAGCTGGAGACAAGATCGCTCCTACAATGGGCAGTTCTTC.

This chain links TRBV20-1 with TRBJ2-6; D tentatively fits TRBD1 or TRBD2 (6 bases each). V lost 4 bases to trimming and J lost 4 bases, with 11 bases between them. The CDR3 extends over 14 amino acids. Germline V gene lookup returns CDR1 DFQATT and CDR2 SNEGSKA (reference sequence). The CDR3 here is CSAKGEAGANVLTF. The CDR3 bases are TGCAGTGCTAAGGGGGAGGCCGGGGCCAACGTCCTGACTTTC.

There are a few counts of this clonotype. This chain connects TRBV29-1 to TRBJ2-2; tentatively, D is TRBD1 (5 bases). This CDR3 is built from 14 residues. Germline assignment: CDR1 SQVTM and CDR2 ANQGSEA. Trimming removed 5 bases from V and 0 bases from J, with 10 bases in between. The CDR3 bases are TGCAGCGTTAGTGGGGCAACGAACACCGGGGAGCTGTTTTTT. This gives the protein CSVSGATNTGELFF.

This clonotype was observed at least ten times. The rearrangement links TRBV20-1 to TRBJ2-5; TRBD2 is a possible D gene (5 bases). This CDR3 region has 13 residues. Germline values: CDR1 DFQATT, CDR2 SNEGSKA (reference sequence). The V end lost 0 bases, the J end lost 8 bases, and 13 bases lay between the germline ends. The CDR3 protein is CSARDGDRDTQYF. In DNA, the CDR3 is TGCAGTGCTAGAGATGGGGATCGGGATACCCAGTACTTC.

The chain recombines TRBV12-3 or TRBV12-4 with TRBJ1-5; 8 positions match TRBD1. Trimming cost V 6 bases and J 7 bases; bases outside gene matches: 5. There are 13 residues in the CDR3. The CDR3 bases are TGTGCCAGCAGGATTCAGGGGGCCCAGCCCCAGCATTTT. It translates to CASRIQGAQPQHF.

The chain links TRBV6-2 or TRBV6-3 to TRBJ1-4; D is unresolved. V lost 3 bases, J lost 10 bases, and 12 bases lay in between. The CDR3 length is 13 residues. Per germline, CDR1 MNHEY and CDR2 SVGEGT. The DNA of the CDR3 is TGTGCCAGCAGTTATCAAGTAGGAAGAAAACTGTTTTTT. Translating gives CASSYQVGRKLFF.

The chain carries TRBV18 and TRBJ1-5; D is uncertain. This CDR3 is 14 amino acids long. Deletions cut 3 bases from V and 7 bases from J, with 13 bases between. CDR1 and CDR2 from the germline V gene are KGHSH and LQKENI. CDR3 protein: CASSPGKDPQPQHF. CDR3 in DNA: TGTGCCAGCTCACCGGGGAAGGACCCACAGCCCCAGCATTTT.

The V call is TRBV12-3 or TRBV12-4, the J call TRBJ2-7, with TRBD2 identical over 7 bases. The J call is doubtful: the DNA matches TRBJ2-5 better. The CDR3 spans 16 residues. DNA for the CDR3: TGTGCCAGCAGTTTAGGGACTAGATTAACATCGGAGACCCAGTACTTC. As protein: CASSLGTRLTSETQYF.

The chain is built from TRBV5-1 and TRBJ1-1; no firm D call. Germline V CDR1 and CDR2: SGHRS, YFSETQ. Trimming pared 5 bases from V and 2 bases from J, leaving 10 bases between. There are 13 residues in the CDR3. The CDR3 DNA sequence: TGCGCCAGCAGAGTGGCACCAAACACTGAAGCTTTCTTT. Its translation: CASRVAPNTEAFF.

The chain links TRBV27 to TRBJ2-7; D is possibly TRBD2 (6 bases). Germline V CDR1 and CDR2: MNHEY, SMNVEV (reference sequence). Deletions cut 0 bases from V and 7 bases from J, with 19 bases between. This CDR3 is built from 16 residues. CDR3 amino acids: CASSLSRPGGYNEQYF. The DNA for the CDR3 is TGTGCCAGCAGTTTATCGAGGCCCGGGGGTTACAATGAGCAGTACTTC.

This clonotype has only a few counts. This rearrangement joins TRBV27 to TRBJ2-7; D gene unclear. Germline CDR1 reads MNHEY; CDR2 reads SMNVEV (reference sequence). The CDR3 runs 12 residues. V was clipped by 11 bases and J by 0 bases, with 11 bases between them. The CDR3, as DNA: TGTGCCGGGCGACAAAGCTCCTACGAGCAGTACTTC. Residues: CAGRQSSYEQYF.

This clonotype appeared a few times. J is TRBJ2-3 and V is TRBV28; tentative D call: TRBD2 (7 bases). The CDR3 spans 16 residues. The germline V gene has CDR1 MDHEN and CDR2 SYDVKM. V was trimmed by 4 bases and J by 3 bases, leaving 17 bases between them. The CDR3 DNA reads TGTGCCAGCAGTTCCCCCGGGGGGCCGGGGACAGATACGCAGTATTTT. Translating it yields CASSSPGGPGTDTQYF. The full variable domain, rest sourced from reference TRBV28 and TRBJ2-3, is DVKVTQSSRYLVKRTGEKVFLECVQDMDHENMFWYRQDPGLGLRLIYFSYDVKMKEKGDIPEGYSVSREKKERFSLILESASTNQTSMYLCASSSPGGPGTDTQYFGPGTRLTVL.

As to this clonotype: A much larger clone lies one base from this, so it may be a read error. The chain combines TRBV5-1 with TRBJ2-3, with TRBD2 matching over 7 bases. The CDR3 covers 15 residues. The germline CDR1 and CDR2 sequences are SGHRS and YFSETQ. With 0 bases clipped from V and 4 bases from J, the junction kept 5 bases outside the gene matches. In nucleotides, the CDR3 is TGCGCCAGCAGCTTGGCCCCTAGCGGTTCAGATACGCAGTATTTT. It translates to CASSLAPSGSDTQYF.

This clonotype was counted a single time. J is TRBJ2-1 and V is TRBV12-3 or TRBV12-4; D is tentatively TRBD1 or TRBD2 (5 bases each). The CDR3 contains 12 residues. V was trimmed by 5 bases and J by 9 bases, leaving 11 bases between them. The CDR3 sequence is CASSPIGAEQFF. CDR3 coding DNA: TGTGCCAGCAGTCCCATCGGGGCTGAGCAGTTCTTC.

This chain connects TRBV21-1 to TRBJ2-7; the tabulated D call, TRBD2, remains unverified against the DNA. TRBV21-1 is noted as a pseudogene. CDR3 size: 13 residues. Here the CDR3 reads CASSKTRHYEQYF. The DNA for the CDR3 is TGTGCCAGCAGCAAGACTAGGCACTACGAGCAGTACTTC.

There are a few counts of this clonotype. The CDR3 sequence is CSAGTGGNSPLHF. Written as DNA, the CDR3 is TGCAGTGCTGGGACAGGGGGCAATTCACCCCTCCACTTT. The chain employs TRBV20-1 and TRBJ1-6; 12 bases fit TRBD1. Per the germline V gene, CDR1 is DFQATT and CDR2 is SNEGSKA (reference sequence). With 5 bases clipped from V and 7 bases from J, the junction kept 0 bases outside the gene matches. The CDR3 length is 13 residues.

The chain has TRBV7-3 and TRBJ2-1; 8 bases line up with TRBD2. Germline CDR1 and CDR2: SGHTA and FQGTGA. This CDR3 contains 13 residues. Trimming at V came to 5 bases and at J to 9 bases, leaving 6 bases not matched to a gene. The CDR3, as DNA: TGTGCCAGCAGCAGAGCGGGAGTGAGTGAGCAGTTCTTC. Translation gives CASSRAGVSEQFF.

V gene TRBV5-1 combines with J gene TRBJ2-1; no reliable D call. Germline loops: CDR1 SGHRS, CDR2 YFSETQ. This CDR3 is 16 amino acids long. V lost 0 bases to trimming and J lost 6 bases, with 16 bases between them. CDR3 bases: TGCGCCAGCAGCTTGGGGGGATCTCAAACTTCCAATGAGCAGTTCTTC. It specifies CASSLGGSQTSNEQFF. Complete variable domain (other parts from reference TRBV5-1 and TRBJ2-1): KAGVTQTPRYLIKTRGQQVTLSCSPISGHRSVSWYQQTPGQGLQFLFEYFSETQRNKGNFPGRFSGRQFSNSRSEMNVSTLELGDSALYLCASSLGGSQTSNEQFFGPGTRLTVL.

V and J are TRBV12-3 or TRBV12-4 and TRBJ1-5; tentatively, D is TRBD1 (5 bases). This CDR3 comprises 13 residues. Trimming stripped 7 bases from V and 2 bases from J, with 9 bases between. The CDR3 coding sequence is TGTGCCAGCAATTGGGGGGGCAATCAGCCCCAGCATTTT. It specifies CASNWGGNQPQHF.

This clonotype appeared a single time. Mismatch with germline at one junction end may stem from a read error. The chain links TRBV18 to TRBJ1-1, with 8 bases lining up with TRBD1. The germline CDR1 and CDR2 sequences are KGHSH and LQKENI. The length of the CDR3 is 16 residues. The CDR3 DNA is TGTGCCGGCTCACCGGACAGGGTGAAAGGGAACACTGAAGCTTTCTTT. Protein product: CAGSPDRVKGNTEAFF.

About this clonotype itself: A much larger clone differs from this one at a single base, so this may be a read error. The rearrangement joins TRBV20-1 to TRBJ2-5, with D tentatively TRBD1 (6 bases). The CDR3 covers 14 residues. The V gene's germline CDR1 is DFQATT and CDR2 SNEGSKA (reference sequence). CDR3 sequence: CGANLGHIQETQYF. CDR3 nucleotide sequence: TGCGGTGCCAACCTGGGACATATCCAAGAGACCCAGTACTTC.

This chain joins TRBV20-1 and TRBJ2-5; D is unresolved. The J call may be in error: the DNA end matches TRBJ2-7 better. This CDR3 spans 9 amino acids. Germline-derived CDR1 and CDR2 are DFQATT and SNEGSKA (reference sequence). The chain's CDR3 is CSAGIEQYF. The CDR3 DNA sequence: TGCAGTGCTGGGATCGAGCAGTACTTC.

The V gene is TRBV12-3 or TRBV12-4, the J gene TRBJ2-4; D gene ambiguous. The DNA matches TRBJ2-7 better at its end, which makes the J call doubtful. The CDR3 covers 13 residues. The CDR3 loop is CASTKQLGYEQYF. CDR3 DNA: TGTGCCAGCACCAAACAGTTGGGCTACGAGCAGTACTTC.